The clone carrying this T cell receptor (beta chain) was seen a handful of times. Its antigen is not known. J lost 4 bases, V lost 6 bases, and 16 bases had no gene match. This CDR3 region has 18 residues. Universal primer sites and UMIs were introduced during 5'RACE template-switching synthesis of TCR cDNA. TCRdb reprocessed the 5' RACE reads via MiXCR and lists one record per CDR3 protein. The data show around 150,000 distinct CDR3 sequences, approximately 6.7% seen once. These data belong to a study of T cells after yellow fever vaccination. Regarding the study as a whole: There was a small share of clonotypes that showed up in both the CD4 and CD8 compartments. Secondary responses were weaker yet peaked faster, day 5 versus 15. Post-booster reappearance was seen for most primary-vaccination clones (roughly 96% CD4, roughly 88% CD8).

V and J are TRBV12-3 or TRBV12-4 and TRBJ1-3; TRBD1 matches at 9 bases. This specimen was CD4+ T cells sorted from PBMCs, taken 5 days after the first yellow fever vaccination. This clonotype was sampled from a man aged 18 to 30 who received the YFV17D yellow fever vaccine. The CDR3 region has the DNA TGTGCCAGCAGGCCAGGGGACAGGGCCCAAACATGGGGAAACACCATATATTTT. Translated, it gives CASRPGDRAQTWGNTIYF.